The TCR beta chain described here comes from a study of radiotherapy plus CTLA-4 blockade in lung cancer. Libraries were prepared by immunoSEQ multiplex PCR; TCRdb keeps only in-frame clonotypes and omits some of them. The sample yields about 49,000 clones, around 77% seen once. Germline CDR1 reads SQVTM; CDR2 reads ANQGSEA. CDR3 size: 11 residues. V was shortened by 6 bases and J by 6 bases, with 12 bases between the two germline ends. For this clone: Antigen specificity is unknown.

General study results and limits: How blood T cell clones changed early, along with interferon-beta, reportedly forecast response best. Tumor-origin TCR clones grew in blood after radiotherapy plus ipilimumab.

Sample: peripheral blood, taken from a patient treated with radiotherapy plus ipilimumab. The receptor was derived from a human donor with non-small cell lung cancer who had stable disease on radiotherapy plus ipilimumab. V gene TRBV29-1 combines with J gene TRBJ2-7; D gene uncertain. CDR3 in DNA: TGCAGCGTCTCCCGATCGGGCGAGCAGTACTTC. Translating it yields CSVSRSGEQYF.